A single sample is the source of the 13 T cell receptor beta chains below, sequenced in a study of regulatory T cells in long-lasting Graves disease. Building of the TCR beta libraries involved iRepertoire HTBI primers and Arm-PCR of CDR3 regions. In TCRdb, the multiplex PCR reads were re-called with MiXCR into one record per CDR3 protein. The data show fewer than 550,000 distinct CDR3 sequences, 20% to 25% seen once. Time point noted: persistent/refractory GD, antithyroid drugs over 5 years with positive TRAb. PBMC-derived RNA was used for the TCR library. Sequencing was performed on peripheral blood mononuclear cells (PBMCs), taken when the disease was refractory, from a patient treated with antithyroid drugs. All receptors derive from a female donor with Graves disease.

This clonotype was counted between two and nine times. CDR3: CSARESTGLSYEQYF. CDR3 nucleotide sequence: TGCAGTGCTAGAGAGTCGACAGGACTCTCCTACGAGCAGTACTTC. The chain links TRBV20-1 to TRBJ2-7; TRBD1 is a possible D gene (6 bases). The V and J ends lost 0 bases and 0 bases respectively, with 12 bases between them. The CDR3 runs 15 residues. Germline lookup yields CDR1 DFQATT and CDR2 SNEGSKA (reference sequence).

This clonotype was counted between two and nine times. The chain employs TRBV20-1 and TRBJ2-7, with 7 nucleotides matching TRBD1. This CDR3 has 17 residues. The V segment lost 3 bases and the J segment 6 bases; nucleotides outside the gene matches: 20. Germline assignment: CDR1 DFQATT and CDR2 SNEGSKA (reference sequence). Written as DNA, the CDR3 is TGCAGTGCTAGCACCCCTACAGGGGCCCCCAGTCGGGGCGAGCAGTACTTC. It encodes CSASTPTGAPSRGEQYF.

In DNA form, the CDR3 reads TGTGCCAGCAGTTACTCCCAGGCCCGACAGGGGAGCCCATACACCTTC. It translates to CASSYSQARQGSPYTF. The chain links TRBV6-5 to TRBJ1-2; 8 bases align to TRBD1. Per germline, CDR1 MNHEY and CDR2 SVGAGI. CDR3 length: 16 amino acids. J lost 11 bases, V lost 0 bases, and 14 bases had no gene match.

This chain uses TRBV24-1 with TRBJ1-5; tentative D call: TRBD1 (5 bases). Trimming removed 2 bases at V and 0 bases at J, with 10 bases between. Germline CDR1 is KGHDR and CDR2 is SFDVKD. The CDR3 covers 16 residues. The CDR3 DNA is TGTGCCACCAGTGATTCGAGGGGCATTAGCAATCAGCCCCAGCATTTT. Protein: CATSDSRGISNQPQHF.

This clonotype was counted many times. This chain links TRBV12-3 or TRBV12-4 with TRBJ1-1; D not resolved. The V gene lost 1 base and the J gene lost 4 bases, with 7 bases spanning the gap. This CDR3 is built from 13 residues. Written as DNA, the CDR3 is TGTGCCAGCAGTTTAGACAGCACCACTGAAGCTTTCTTT. Amino acids: CASSLDSTTEAFF.

CDR3 in amino acids: CASSLKGGGSYEQYF. In nucleotides, the CDR3 is TGTGCCAGCAGTTTAAAAGGGGGTGGCTCCTACGAGCAGTACTTC. The rearrangement uses TRBV27 and TRBJ2-7; tentative D call: TRBD1 (6 bases). Looked up from germline, CDR1 is MNHEY and CDR2 is SMNVEV (reference sequence). There are 15 residues in the CDR3. Deletions cut 2 bases from V and 0 bases from J, with 11 bases between.

This clonotype was observed a few times. CDR3 residues: CASSVVGGRGFHKCNQPQHF. The CDR3 DNA sequence: TGTGCCAGCAGCGTAGTAGGGGGCCGGGGTTTTCACAAATGCAATCAGCCCCAGCATTTT. The rearrangement joins TRBV9 to TRBJ1-5, with 7 bases aligning to TRBD1. With V trimmed by 0 bases and J by 2 bases, 17 bases remained unmatched. There are 20 residues in the CDR3. Germline V gene lookup returns CDR1 SGDLS and CDR2 YYNGEE.

At least ten counts were recorded for this clonotype. The J gene is TRBJ2-7, the V gene TRBV7-2; D might be TRBD1 or TRBD2, each matching 5 bases. The V gene's germline CDR1 is SGHTA and CDR2 FQGNSA. The CDR3 totals 12 residues. Trimming shortened V by 4 bases and J by 9 bases, and 13 bases separated the two germline ends. The CDR3, as DNA: TGTGCCAGCAGCTACCGGGACCCCCCGCAGTACTTC. Its translation: CASSYRDPPQYF.

The chain recombines TRBV6-1 with TRBJ2-3; perhaps D is TRBD1 or TRBD2 (6 bases each). This CDR3 region has 16 residues. Germline loops: CDR1 MNHNS, CDR2 SASEGT. The ends were cut back, 0 bases at V and 4 bases at J, with 14 bases in the middle. In DNA form, the CDR3 reads TGTGCCAGCAGTGAAGCGGGGGGCGCGTTAGCAGATACGCAGTATTTT. Its protein product is CASSEAGGALADTQYF.

This clonotype has at least ten counts. This chain uses TRBV28 with TRBJ2-7; maybe TRBD1 (5 bases). The germline V gene encodes CDR1 MDHEN and CDR2 SYDVKM. Trimming took 6 bases from V and 0 from J, leaving 15 bases between them. This CDR3 has 15 amino acids. CDR3 residues: CASRAYRIPSYEQYF. Here the CDR3 DNA reads TGTGCCAGCAGAGCCTACAGGATACCCTCCTACGAGCAGTACTTC.

This clonotype was detected only a few times. This CDR3 reads CAWSKGSSGAGELFF. As DNA, the CDR3 is TGTGCCTGGAGTAAGGGGTCTAGCGGAGCCGGGGAGCTGTTTTTT. The gene calls are TRBV30 and TRBJ2-2; 7 positions match TRBD2. The CDR3 has 15 amino acids. Germline V CDR1 and CDR2: GTSNPN, SVGIG (reference sequence). V trimming: 2 bases; J trimming: 6 bases; junction bases outside the gene matches: 9.

In this sample, this clonotype turned up a few times. V gene TRBV19 combines with J gene TRBJ1-6; no clear D gene. The CDR3 runs 15 residues. Germline values: CDR1 LNHDA, CDR2 SQIVND (reference sequence). V was clipped by 3 bases and J by 7 bases, with 13 bases between them. The CDR3 loop is CASSIGISPNSPLHF. The CDR3 DNA is TGTGCCAGTAGTATCGGGATATCGCCAAATTCACCCCTCCACTTT.

This clonotype came up a few times. This sequence joins TRBV6-5 and TRBJ1-1; D gene uncertain. V shed 0 bases and J shed 4 bases, with 12 bases lying between them. CDR3 length equals 15 residues. Germline CDR1 MNHEY, CDR2 SVGAGI. The CDR3 DNA reads TGTGCCAGCAGTTACTCTACCCCTGTGCCCACTGAAGCTTTCTTT. Amino acid sequence: CASSYSTPVPTEAFF.